Shown below are 30 T cell receptor beta chains from a single sample sequenced in a study of T cells in Graves' hyperthyroidism and ophthalmopathy. Amplification targeted TCR beta CDR3 regions from RNA transcripts. HTBI primers were used for first-round RT-PCR of the TCR CDR3. TCRdb reprocessed the multiplex PCR reads via MiXCR and lists one record per CDR3 protein. Of more than 550,000 distinct CDR3 sequences listed, about 17% are singletons. Sequenced material: blood. Source of these receptors: a woman aged 45-65 years with Graves' hyperthyroidism that later progressed to Graves' ophthalmopathy.

Only one count was recorded for this clonotype. The chain links TRBV6-1 to TRBJ1-4, with D unclear. Germline V gives CDR1 MNHNS, CDR2 SASEGT. V was pared by 2 bases and J by 2 bases, with 12 bases between. This CDR3 is built from 16 residues. The DNA for the CDR3 is TGTGCCAGCAGTGAACATTGGAAGGCGACTAATGAAAAACTGTTTTTT. Its translation is CASSEHWKATNEKLFF.

Regarding this clonotype: A read error may be the cause here, since a much bigger clone is one base away. V is TRBV15 and J is TRBJ2-1, with TRBD1 identical over 9 bases. The DNA end is more similar to TRBJ2-7, so the J call may be wrong. CDR3 length: 16 amino acids. Germline V gives CDR1 LNHNV, CDR2 YYDKDF (reference sequence). CDR3 sequence: CATSRVWTGAYNEQYF. The CDR3 DNA follows: TGTGCCACCAGCAGAGTGTGGACAGGGGCCTACAATGAGCAGTACTTC.

This chain joins TRBV27 and TRBJ2-6, with a weak D call TRBD1 (5 bases). CDR1 MNHEY and CDR2 SMNVEV come from the germline V gene (reference sequence). This CDR3 has 17 amino acids. V was trimmed by 3 bases and J by 2 bases, leaving 14 bases between them. The CDR3 DNA sequence: TGTGCCAGCAGTTTTGGAGCAGGGTGGACTGGGGCCAACGTCCTGACTTTC. Amino acid sequence: CASSFGAGWTGANVLTF.

This clonotype was found a few times. The chain combines TRBV19 with TRBJ1-6; 11 bases agree with TRBD1. V gave up 4 bases and J gave up 10 bases; unmatched junction bases: 6. The V gene's germline CDR1 is LNHDA and CDR2 SQIVND (reference sequence). The CDR3 contains 15 residues. CDR3 nucleotides: TGTGCCAGTAGTAGGACAGGGGGCGACGGCTCACCCCTCCACTTT. This encodes CASSRTGGDGSPLHF.

This clonotype appeared many times. This chain joins TRBV7-3 and TRBJ2-5, with 9 bases aligning to TRBD1. This CDR3 spans 17 amino acids. J gave up 5 bases and V 4 bases, and 14 bases lay outside the gene matches. In germline, CDR1 is SGHTA, CDR2 FQGTGA. The CDR3 spells CASSSLKRTGALETQYF. The CDR3 DNA follows: TGTGCCAGCAGCTCCCTGAAAAGGACAGGGGCGTTGGAGACCCAGTACTTC.

This clonotype has just a few counts. The chain has TRBV12-3 or TRBV12-4 and TRBJ2-2; D is possibly TRBD1 (5 bases). V lost 2 bases to trimming and J lost 4 bases, with 8 bases between them. There are 14 residues in the CDR3. The DNA for the CDR3 is TGTGCCAGCAGTTTACAGGGAAGCACCGGGGAGCTGTTTTTT. Translated, it gives CASSLQGSTGELFF.

This clonotype was picked up a small number of times. The V call is TRBV24-1, the J call TRBJ1-1; D not certain. CDR3 length: 17 amino acids. Trimming stripped 1 base from V and 0 bases from J, with 14 bases between. Germline CDR1 KGHDR, CDR2 SFDVKD. CDR3 sequence (DNA): TGTGCCACCAGTGATTTTAGCGGGGAACTAATGAACACTGAAGCTTTCTTT. Residues: CATSDFSGELMNTEAFF.

This chain joins TRBV5-1 and TRBJ2-1; the match to TRBD2 covers 10 bases. Per germline, CDR1 SGHRS and CDR2 YFSETQ. Germline trimming cut 6 bases from V and 9 bases from J; bases unmatched to any gene: 9. This CDR3 is 14 amino acids long. As DNA, the CDR3 is TGCGCCAGCACTCCAGGACTAGCGGTGGGTGAGCAGTTCTTC. Translated: CASTPGLAVGEQFF.

The chain couples TRBV7-3 to TRBJ2-2; 7 bases match TRBD2. Germline V CDR1 and CDR2: SGHTA, FQGTGA. The CDR3 covers 17 residues. V was clipped by 0 bases and J by 3 bases; unmatched bases: 7. The CDR3, as DNA: TGTGCCAGCAGCTTAACCCCCGGTGCGGGAGACACCGGGGAGCTGTTTTTT. Translating it yields CASSLTPGAGDTGELFF. Full variable domain (remainder filled in from reference TRBV7-3 and TRBJ2-2): GAGVSQTPSNKVTEKGKYVELRCDPISGHTALYWYRQSLGQGPEFLIYFQGTGAADDSGLPNDRFFAVRPEGSVSTLKIQRTERGDSAVYLCASSLTPGAGDTGELFFGEGSRLTVL.

This clonotype was seen at least ten times. The chain recombines TRBV20-1 with TRBJ1-2; possibly TRBD1 for D (5 bases). This CDR3 comprises 11 residues. The germline V gene encodes CDR1 DFQATT and CDR2 SNEGSKA (reference sequence). V lost 6 bases and J lost 7, with 12 bases in between. This CDR3 reads CSAPQGFGYTF. CDR3 DNA sequence: TGCAGTGCGCCGCAGGGATTTGGCTACACCTTC.

This clonotype was counted between two and nine times. The genes are TRBV5-1 and TRBJ2-5, with D possibly being TRBD1 (6 bases). There are 16 residues in the CDR3. The V gene lost 4 bases and the J gene lost 4 bases, with 20 bases spanning the gap. Germline V CDR1 and CDR2: SGHRS, YFSETQ. The CDR3, as DNA: TGCGCCAGCAGCCCACTCGGCAGGGGCCTGGGAGAGACCCAGTACTTC. Its translation: CASSPLGRGLGETQYF. Combining the CDR3 with reference TRBV5-1 and TRBJ2-5 gives the whole variable domain KAGVTQTPRYLIKTRGQQVTLSCSPISGHRSVSWYQQTPGQGLQFLFEYFSETQRNKGNFPGRFSGRQFSNSRSEMNVSTLELGDSALYLCASSPLGRGLGETQYFGPGTRLLVL.

This clonotype was detected a few times. V is TRBV12-3 or TRBV12-4 and J is TRBJ1-5, with D possibly TRBD1 on 6 matching bases. The CDR3 has 13 amino acids. V lost 6 bases and J 10 bases, leaving 16 bases between the germline ends. The CDR3 region has the DNA TGTGCCAGCAGGGACAGTTCGAGGGGTCCCCAGCATTTT. This gives the protein CASRDSSRGPQHF.

This clonotype was recorded a few times. V gene TRBV18 combines with J gene TRBJ2-3, with D possibly TRBD2 on 6 matching bases. CDR1 and CDR2 from the germline V gene are KGHSH and LQKENI. This CDR3 is 16 amino acids long. Trimming removed 0 bases from V and 2 bases from J, with 12 bases in between. Written as DNA, the CDR3 is TGTGCCAGCTCACCACCCGGAGGGATTCACACAGATACGCAGTATTTT. Its translation is CASSPPGGIHTDTQYF. The full variable domain, rest sourced from reference TRBV18 and TRBJ2-3, is NAGVMQNPRHLVRRRGQEARLRCSPMKGHSHVYWYRQLPEEGLKFMVYLQKENIIDESGMPKERFSAEFPKEGPSILRIQQVVRGDSAAYFCASSPPGGIHTDTQYFGPGTRLTVL.

The chain recombines TRBV30 with TRBJ2-4, with D perhaps matching TRBD2 (5 bases). Deletions cut 0 bases from V and 0 bases from J, with 15 bases between. Germline V gene lookup returns CDR1 GTSNPN and CDR2 SVGIG (reference sequence). The CDR3 totals 17 residues. The CDR3 DNA reads as TGTGCCTGGAGTGTACCCATCCCGGGATTAGCCAAAAACATTCAGTACTTC. This codes for CAWSVPIPGLAKNIQYF. The full variable domain, with the rest looked up from reference TRBV30 and TRBJ2-4, is SQTIHQWPATLVQPVGSPLSLECTVEGTSNPNLYWYRQAAGRGLQLLFYSVGIGQISSEVPQNLSASRPQDRQFILSSKKLLLSDSGFYLCAWSVPIPGLAKNIQYFGAGTRLSVL.

This clonotype was seen more than once but under ten times. The chain combines TRBV6-1 with TRBJ2-1, with TRBD1 matching 10 bases. CDR3 size: 15 residues. The germline V gene has CDR1 MNHNS and CDR2 SASEGT. Trimming took 6 bases from V and 5 from J; bases not matched to a gene: 7. CDR3 sequence (DNA): TGTGCCAGCAGAAAGGTGGACAGGGGGAACAATGAGCAGTTCTTC. Protein: CASRKVDRGNNEQFF.

This clonotype was detected a few times. The chain recombines TRBV3-1 with TRBJ1-2; TRBD1 aligns across 7 bases. The trim removed 4 bases at V and 4 bases at J, leaving 9 bases unmatched. CDR3 length: 15 residues. The germline gives CDR1 LGHDT, CDR2 YNNKEL (reference sequence). CDR3 protein: CASSPTRDSAYGYTF. For the CDR3, the DNA is TGTGCCAGCAGCCCAACCCGGGACAGCGCCTATGGCTACACCTTC.

This clonotype was seen more than once but under ten times. A clone one base away is much larger, so this may be a read error. For the CDR3, the DNA is TGCGCCAGCAGGGGTTTTAACGGACTAGCGGAGACAGATACGCAGTATTTT. Translating gives CASRGFNGLAETDTQYF. The genes are TRBV5-1 and TRBJ2-3; 10 bases agree with TRBD2. V lost 5 bases and J lost 3; bases outside the gene matches: 12. The CDR3 is made up of 17 amino acids. The germline gives CDR1 SGHRS, CDR2 YFSETQ.

This clonotype was detected many times. This rearrangement joins TRBV18 to TRBJ2-3; D is unclear. CDR1 KGHSH and CDR2 LQKENI come from the germline V gene. The V and J ends lost 3 bases and 0 bases respectively, with 10 bases between them. The CDR3 is 15 amino acids. The CDR3 DNA reads TGTGCCAGCTCACCGTCGAGTACCAGCACAGATACGCAGTATTTT. It yields the protein CASSPSSTSTDTQYF.

Many counts were recorded for this clonotype. The V gene is TRBV18, the J gene TRBJ2-2, with D possibly TRBD2 on 6 matching bases. CDR1 is KGHSH and CDR2 is LQKENI in the germline V gene. The CDR3 length is 15 residues. Trimming cost V 0 bases and J 4 bases, with 9 bases left between them. Written as DNA, the CDR3 is TGTGCCAGCTCACCACCCGGGGGAGGCACCGGGGAGCTGTTTTTT. Encoded protein: CASSPPGGGTGELFF. Supplemented by reference TRBV18 and TRBJ2-2, the full variable domain reads NAGVMQNPRHLVRRRGQEARLRCSPMKGHSHVYWYRQLPEEGLKFMVYLQKENIIDESGMPKERFSAEFPKEGPSILRIQQVVRGDSAAYFCASSPPGGGTGELFFGEGSRLTVL.

This clonotype has at least ten counts. The chain employs TRBV5-1 and TRBJ2-7, with D possibly matching TRBD1 (6 bases). This CDR3 region has 13 residues. CDR1 SGHRS and CDR2 YFSETQ come from the germline V gene. Between the trimmed V and J ends, which lost 2 bases and 5 bases, there was a span of 11 bases. CDR3: CASSFNRENEQYF. CDR3 nucleotide sequence: TGCGCCAGCAGCTTCAACAGGGAAAACGAGCAGTACTTC.

This clonotype was seen ten or more times. This chain links TRBV18 with TRBJ1-1; TRBD1 matches 8 bases. The CDR3 length is 14 residues. Looked up from germline, CDR1 is KGHSH and CDR2 is LQKENI. The trim removed 5 bases at V and 5 bases at J, leaving 7 bases unmatched. CDR3 amino acids: CASSTGTGKTEAFF. In DNA form, the CDR3 reads TGTGCCAGCTCAACCGGGACAGGAAAGACTGAAGCTTTCTTT.

This rearrangement joins TRBV20-1 to TRBJ2-2; D not resolved. The V end was cut by 0 bases, the J end by 1 base, with 12 bases between. The germline V gene has CDR1 DFQATT and CDR2 SNEGSKA (reference sequence). This CDR3 has 16 residues. The CDR3 spells CSAREPRDGNTGELFF. The CDR3 DNA is TGCAGTGCTAGAGAACCTAGGGATGGGAACACCGGGGAGCTGTTTTTT.

This sequence joins TRBV7-8 and TRBJ2-3; D is perhaps TRBD1 or TRBD2 (6 bases each). CDR1 and CDR2 (germline): SGHVS, FQNEAQ. CDR3 size: 17 residues. The V end lost 6 bases, the J end lost 5 bases, and 24 bases lay between the germline ends. The CDR3 DNA reads as TGTGCCAGCAGTCTTAGCTGGTGGAGGGGGGCCGGAGATACGCAGTATTTT. The encoded protein is CASSLSWWRGAGDTQYF.

V usage is TRBV19 and J usage is TRBJ2-1; 7 bases are shared with TRBD2. V was pared by 5 bases and J by 9 bases, with 13 bases of the junction left unmatched. The germline CDR1 and CDR2 sequences are LNHDA and SQIVND (reference sequence). This CDR3 is built from 15 residues. CDR3 DNA sequence: TGTGCCAGTAGTGCCGGACTAGTTGGGGGGGGTGAGCAGTTCTTC. It yields the protein CASSAGLVGGGEQFF.

This clonotype was seen ten or more times. This chain uses TRBV3-1 with TRBJ1-2; 7 nucleotides match TRBD1. Trimming took 3 bases from V and 2 from J; bases not matched to a gene: 3. This CDR3 has 14 amino acids. Looked up from germline, CDR1 is LGHDT and CDR2 is YNNKEL (reference sequence). For the CDR3, the DNA is TGTGCCAGCAGCCACCCGGGACAGAACTATGGCTACACCTTC. Translating gives CASSHPGQNYGYTF.

This clonotype has only a few counts. V is TRBV5-4 and J is TRBJ2-5, with D maybe TRBD2 (6 bases). Germline CDR1 and CDR2: SGHNT and YYREEE (reference sequence). V shed 4 bases and J shed 3 bases, with 19 bases lying between them. This CDR3 comprises 16 residues. DNA for the CDR3: TGTGCCAGCAGCCCTCTGCCTACGGGACTTAAAGAGACCCAGTACTTC. Its protein is CASSPLPTGLKETQYF.

There are a few counts of this clonotype. The CDR3 sequence is CSASSSRLPGEAFF. The CDR3 coding sequence is TGCAGTGCTAGTTCTTCTCGGCTTCCTGGGGAAGCTTTCTTT. This rearrangement joins TRBV20-1 to TRBJ1-1, with D hard to call. Germline V gene data show CDR1 as DFQATT and CDR2 as SNEGSKA (reference sequence). Trimming took 3 bases from V and 8 from J, leaving 19 bases between them. This CDR3 comprises 14 residues.

The chain recombines TRBV19 with TRBJ1-5; 7 bases map to TRBD1. The germline V gene has CDR1 LNHDA and CDR2 SQIVND (reference sequence). The J segment lost 5 bases and the V segment lost 6 bases, leaving 10 bases of the junction unmatched. CDR3 length: 15 residues. The CDR3 DNA reads as TGTGCCAGTAGCGACACAGGGGAATGGGATCAGCCCCAGCATTTT. This sequence encodes CASSDTGEWDQPQHF.

This clonotype was counted a few times. The V and J genes are TRBV7-9 and TRBJ1-6, with D possibly being TRBD1 (6 bases). This CDR3 comprises 16 residues. Germline V gene lookup returns CDR1 SEHNR and CDR2 FQNEAQ (reference sequence). The V end lost 3 bases, the J end lost 10 bases, and 19 bases lay between the germline ends. DNA of the CDR3: TGTGCCAGCAGCTTTCGGACAGTTCAAGGAGGGTCACCCCTCCACTTT. Translation: CASSFRTVQGGSPLHF.

At least ten counts were recorded for this clonotype. The chain couples TRBV29-1 to TRBJ1-1, with a tentative D call TRBD1 (6 bases). V was cut by 6 bases and J by 4 bases, with 18 bases left in between. Per germline, CDR1 SQVTM and CDR2 ANQGSEA. This CDR3 is built from 14 residues. The CDR3 is CSVIHRGRGTEAFF. The DNA for the CDR3 is TGCAGCGTGATACACCGGGGGCGCGGCACTGAAGCTTTCTTT.